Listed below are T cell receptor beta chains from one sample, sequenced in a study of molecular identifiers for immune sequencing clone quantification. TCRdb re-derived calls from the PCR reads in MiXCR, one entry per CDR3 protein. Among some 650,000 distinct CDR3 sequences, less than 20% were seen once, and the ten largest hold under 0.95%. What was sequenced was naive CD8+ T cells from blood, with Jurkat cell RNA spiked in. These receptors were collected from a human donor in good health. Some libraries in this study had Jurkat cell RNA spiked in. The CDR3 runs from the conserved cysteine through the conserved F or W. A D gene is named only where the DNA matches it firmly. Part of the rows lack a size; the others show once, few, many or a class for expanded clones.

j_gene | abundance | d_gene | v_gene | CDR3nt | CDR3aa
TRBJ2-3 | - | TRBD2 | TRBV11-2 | TGTGCCAGCAGCATGGGACTCGGGGGGGACCCCACAGATACGCAGTATTTT | CASSMGLGGDPTDTQYF
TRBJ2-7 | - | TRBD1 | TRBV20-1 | TGCAGTGCGCCGGGACAGAACTCCTACGAGCAGTACTTC | CSAPGQNSYEQYF
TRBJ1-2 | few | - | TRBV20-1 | TGCAGTGCTAGAGGCGGCAGCCGGTATGGCTACACCTTC | CSARGGSRYGYTF
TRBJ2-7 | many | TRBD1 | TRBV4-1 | TGCGCCAGCAGCCCCCACGAGGGACAGGGTGGGTACGAGCAGTACTTC | CASSPHEGQGGYEQYF
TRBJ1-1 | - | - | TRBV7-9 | TGTGCCAGCGTCTTTCGGACAGAAATGAACACTGAAGCTTTCTTT | CASVFRTEMNTEAFF
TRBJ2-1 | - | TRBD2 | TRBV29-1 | TGCAGCGTTGCTAGCGGGAGGGCCTTGGATGAGCAGTTCTTC | CSVASGRALDEQFF
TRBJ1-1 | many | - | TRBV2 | TGTGCCAGCAGTGTGAAAGGGGGGAGAGAAGCTTTCTTT | CASSVKGGREAFF
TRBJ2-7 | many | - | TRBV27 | TGTGCCAGCAGCCCAGGGAGCGGGTACGCCTACGAGCAGTACTTC | CASSPGSGYAYEQYF
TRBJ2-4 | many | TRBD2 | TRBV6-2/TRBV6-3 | TGTGCCAGCAGGTGGACTAGCGGGAGATTTCAGTACTTC | CASRWTSGRFQYF
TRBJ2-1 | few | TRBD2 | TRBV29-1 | TGCAGCGTTTCAGGGGGGCTAGCGGGAGATGAGCAGTTCTTC | CSVSGGLAGDEQFF
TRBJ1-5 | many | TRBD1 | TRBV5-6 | TGTGCCAGCAGCTTGTTGGGACAGGGGATTGAAAATCAGCCCCAGCATTTT | CASSLLGQGIENQPQHF
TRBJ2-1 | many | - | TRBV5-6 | TGTGCCAGCAGCGGGGGGCCGAGCTCCTACAATGAGCAGTTCTTC | CASSGGPSSYNEQFF
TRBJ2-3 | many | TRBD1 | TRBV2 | TGTGCCAGCAGTGGAATTGGACAGGGAGCCGCAGATACGCAGTATTTT | CASSGIGQGAADTQYF
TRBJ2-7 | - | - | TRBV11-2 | TGTGCCAGCAGCTTTGGAGGGGATACCTACGAGCAGTACTTC | CASSFGGDTYEQYF
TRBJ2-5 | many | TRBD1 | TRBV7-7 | TGTGCCAGCAGCTTAGCTCAGGACAGGGGGGAAGAGACCCAGTACTTC | CASSLAQDRGEETQYF
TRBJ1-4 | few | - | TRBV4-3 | TGCGCCAGCAGCCAAGATCAGAAGCCGGCAGCGAATGAAAAACTGTTTTTT | CASSQDQKPAANEKLFF
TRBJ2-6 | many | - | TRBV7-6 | TGTGCCTGCGGTCCCGGATACTCTGGGGCCAACGTCCTGACTTTC | CACGPGYSGANVLTF
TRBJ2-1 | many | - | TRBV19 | TGTGCCAGTAGTATCTCTAACGGTGAGCAGTTCTTC | CASSISNGEQFF
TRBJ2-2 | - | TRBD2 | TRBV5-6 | TGTGCCAGCTTGGGGGGGTCCGGGGAGCTGTTTTTT | CASLGGSGELFF
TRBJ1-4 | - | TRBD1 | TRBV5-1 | TGCGCCAGCAGCTTGGTCAGGACAGGGGACGAAAAACTGTTTTTT | CASSLVRTGDEKLFF
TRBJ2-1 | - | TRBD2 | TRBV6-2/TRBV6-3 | TGTGCCAGCAGTTATCTCGGCGGGGGGCTTTACAATGAGCAGTTCTTC | CASSYLGGGLYNEQFF
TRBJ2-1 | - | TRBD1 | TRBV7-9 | TGTGCCAGCAGCTTAGGGCAGACCGGGACAGGGATCGATGAGCAGTTCTTC | CASSLGQTGTGIDEQFF
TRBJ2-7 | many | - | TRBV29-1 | TGCAGCGTTGCGGCAGACGGAAACGAGCAGTACTTC | CSVAADGNEQYF
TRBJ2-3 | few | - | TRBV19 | TGTGCCAGTAGTATCTTAGTGACCGGGATGGATACGCAGTATTTT | CASSILVTGMDTQYF
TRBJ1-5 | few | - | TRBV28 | TGTACCAGCAGTTTGGGGACAACAAACAATCAGCCCCAGCATTTT | CTSSLGTTNNQPQHF
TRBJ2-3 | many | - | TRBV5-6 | TGTGCCAGCAACGCGTTCGGGGATACGCAGTATTTT | CASNAFGDTQYF
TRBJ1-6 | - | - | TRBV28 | TGTGCCAGCAGCCCCATCCTGGGGATCGGGCAGGGTGCGGCCTCCTATAATTCACCCCTCCACTTT | CASSPILGIGQGAASYNSPLHF